Listed below are T cell receptor beta chains from one sample, sequenced in a study of CD8+CD57+ T cells in acquired aplastic anemia. TCRdb independently ran MiXCR on the reads; one entry per CDR3 protein. The sample lists roughly 130,000 distinct CDR3 sequences; roughly 50% were seen once. The sequenced material came from sorted CD4+, CD8+, or CD8+CD57+ T cells (not recorded which) from PBMCs. These receptors originate from a human donor in good health, serving as a control. CDR3s include the opening cysteine and the closing phenylalanine or tryptophan. D genes are given only for firm matches. Clone sizes are given selectively: once, few, many, or a class where the clone is expanded.

j_call	clone_size	cdr3_length	v_call	d_call	cdr3_nt	cdr3_aa
TRBJ2-3	many	15	TRBV3-1	TRBD2	TGTGCCAGCAGTCCCTCGGGGGGGGCGGTTAGGATGCAGTATTTT	CASSPSGGAVRMQYF
TRBJ2-5	once	15	TRBV20-1	TRBD2	TGCAGTGCTTATGGACTAGCGGGGGGGCAAGAGACCCAGTACTTC	CSAYGLAGGQETQYF
TRBJ2-5	NA	15	TRBV10-1	NA	TGCGCCAGCACCGAGAGGACTATCCCAGGGGTGACCCAGTACTTC	CASTERTIPGVTQYF
TRBJ1-2	NA	13	TRBV7-3	NA	TGTGCCAGCAGCTTAGACGGCGTGCGTGGCTACACCTTC	CASSLDGVRGYTF
TRBJ2-1	few	12	TRBV29-1	NA	TGCAGCGTTGAAGATCCGGGACATGAGCAGTTCTTC	CSVEDPGHEQFF
TRBJ2-7	NA	13	TRBV24-1	TRBD1	TGTGCCACCAGTGACGGACAGGGGGACGAGCAGTACTTC	CATSDGQGDEQYF
TRBJ2-5	many	20	TRBV5-5	TRBD2	TGTGCCAGCAGCTTGGTAGGAACTAGCGGGGGGACCCTAGCCCAAGAGACCCAGTACTTC	CASSLVGTSGGTLAQETQYF
TRBJ2-3	NA	15	TRBV7-7	NA	TGTGCCAGCAGCTCGGGACGCTCTAGCACAGATACGCAGTATTTT	CASSSGRSSTDTQYF
TRBJ2-6	many	17	TRBV7-2	NA	TGTGCCAGCAGCCCACGGTTAAGGTGGGAGGGGGCCAACGTCCTGACTTTC	CASSPRLRWEGANVLTF
TRBJ2-7	NA	14	TRBV10-1	NA	TGCGCCAGCAGTAAGTCGGGCCGCTCCTACGAGCAGTACTTC	CASSKSGRSYEQYF
TRBJ1-4	many	11	TRBV20-1	NA	TGCAGTGCTAGAACGGGAGAAAAACTGTTTTTT	CSARTGEKLFF
TRBJ1-5	few	15	TRBV5-5	NA	TGTGCCAGCAGCAGAGGGGCAGGGGGCAATCAGCCCCAGCATTTT	CASSRGAGGNQPQHF
TRBJ2-3	NA	12	TRBV24-1	NA	TGTGCCACCAGTGATTTCACAGATACGCAGTATTTT	CATSDFTDTQYF
TRBJ1-1	few	12	TRBV29-1	NA	TGCAGCGTTACCAGCCGAGCCAGTGAAGCTATCTTT	CSVTSRASEAIF
TRBJ1-1	many	13	TRBV6-1	NA	TGTGCCAGCAGTGAACAGAGGGGCCGACAAGCTTTCTTT	CASSEQRGRQAFF
TRBJ2-3	NA	16	TRBV10-3	TRBD2	TGCGCCATCAGTCGTTCTAGCGGGGGGAGCACAGATACGCAGTATTTT	CAISRSSGGSTDTQYF
TRBJ2-1	NA	17	TRBV27	NA	TGTGCCAGCAGTTTATTGACTGGCGGGGGCCCCTACAATGAGCAGTTCTTC	CASSLLTGGGPYNEQFF
TRBJ2-5	few	16	TRBV12-5	TRBD1	TGTGCTAGTGGTTCCGACAGGGGACGTTCCCAAGAGACCCAGTACTTC	CASGSDRGRSQETQYF
TRBJ1-5	once	16	TRBV20-1	NA	TGCAGTGCTAGAGATCCGCGGGGGTGGGCCAATCAGCCCCAGCATTTT	CSARDPRGWANQPQHF
TRBJ1-2	NA	16	TRBV4-1	TRBD1	TGCGCCAGCAGCCAAGATCGGGACAGCCTGGGCTATGGCTACACCTTC	CASSQDRDSLGYGYTF
TRBJ2-3	NA	15	TRBV4-3	TRBD2	TGCGCCAGCAGCCAAGGAGCGGGGGGTGCAGATACGCAGTATTTT	CASSQGAGGADTQYF
TRBJ1-2	many	15	TRBV19	NA	TGTGCCAGTAGTCACTCAGGGACAACTAACTATGGCTACACCTTC	CASSHSGTTNYGYTF
TRBJ2-7	few	15	TRBV7-3	NA	TGTGCCAGCAGCTTAGGCGGAGGGGGACGCGACGAGCAGTACTTC	CASSLGGGGRDEQYF
TRBJ2-5	once	14	TRBV7-3	NA	TGTGCCAGCAGCCCAACGAGTACAGGGGAGACCCAGTACTTC	CASSPTSTGETQYF
TRBJ1-6	medium-sized	14	TRBV13	NA	TGTGCCAGCAGCTGGGGGGGAGATAAGTCACCCCTCCACTTT	CASSWGGDKSPLHF
TRBJ1-2	once	13	TRBV30	NA	TGTGCCTGGATACCCAGGGTCCCGGCGCTCTACACCTTC	CAWIPRVPALYTF
TRBJ2-1	NA	16	TRBV5-1	TRBD1	TGCGCCAGCAGTCCGTCCGGGACAGGGGCTAACAATGAGCAGTTCTTC	CASSPSGTGANNEQFF
TRBJ1-6	many	15	TRBV6-1	NA	TGTGCCAGCAGTGAAGGCGGGACTCATAATTCACCCCTCCACTTT	CASSEGGTHNSPLHF
TRBJ1-1	NA	12	TRBV10-3	NA	TGTGCCATCAGTCAGACAGCCACTGAAGCTTTCTTT	CAISQTATEAFF
TRBJ2-1	many	20	TRBV19	TRBD2	TGTGCCAGTAGTCCCAGACTAGCGGGGGGCCTAGTGATTGTTGAGAATGAGCAGTTCTTC	CASSPRLAGGLVIVENEQFF
TRBJ2-5	NA	16	TRBV20-1	TRBD2	TGCAGTGCTGTCCTACTAGCGGGGGGGCAGCTAGAGACCCAGTACTTC	CSAVLLAGGQLETQYF
TRBJ2-7	NA	13	TRBV6-4	TRBD1	TGTGCCAGCAGTCCCCCGACAGGGCTCGAGCAGTACTTC	CASSPPTGLEQYF
TRBJ2-2	NA	14	TRBV19	NA	TGTGCCAGTAGTACGGGGGCGAACACCGGGGAGCTGTTTTTT	CASSTGANTGELFF
TRBJ1-1	many	15	TRBV6-5	NA	TGTGCCAGCAGTAACTCCGGGGGGAGGAACACTGAAGCTTTCTTT	CASSNSGGRNTEAFF
TRBJ2-7	NA	16	TRBV20-1	TRBD2	TGCAGTGCTAGTCGGACTAGCGGGGGGATTGGCCACGAGCAGTACTTC	CSASRTSGGIGHEQYF
TRBJ2-3	many	18	TRBV4-2	TRBD2	TGTGCCAGCAGCCATGGACTAGCGGGGGCCTTGAGCACAGATACGCAGTATTTT	CASSHGLAGALSTDTQYF
TRBJ2-7	many	15	TRBV19	TRBD1	TGTGCCAGTAGTAAGCCCCGGACAGGGTTGGACGAGCAGTACTTC	CASSKPRTGLDEQYF
TRBJ2-3	NA	16	TRBV25-1	TRBD2	TGTGCCAGCAGTGCCATACTAGCGGGGGGCCCAGATACGCAGTATTTT	CASSAILAGGPDTQYF
TRBJ2-3	many	16	TRBV18	NA	TGTGCCAGCTCACCCGGGGACCGTACCAAACCAGATACGCAGTATTTT	CASSPGDRTKPDTQYF
TRBJ2-7	NA	11	TRBV2	NA	TGTGCCAGCAGGGGAGCCTACGAGCAGTACTTC	CASRGAYEQYF
TRBJ2-3	many	14	TRBV7-2	TRBD1	TGTGCCAGCAGCTTACCACAAACAGGGGGCAAGCCGTATTTT	CASSLPQTGGKPYF
TRBJ2-3	once	13	TRBV7-6	NA	TGTGCCAGCAGCTTAGTGCTCACAGATACGCAGTATTTT	CASSLVLTDTQYF
TRBJ1-1	many	13	TRBV7-3	NA	TGTGCCAGCAGCTTCGCAGAGAACACTGAAGCTTTCTTT	CASSFAENTEAFF
TRBJ1-1	NA	14	TRBV29-1	TRBD1	TGCAGCGTTGAAGGGTACAGGGGGAGCACTGAAGCTTTCTTT	CSVEGYRGSTEAFF
TRBJ2-7	NA	11	TRBV24-1	NA	TGTGCCACCAGTGATTTGGTCGAGCAGTACTTC	CATSDLVEQYF
TRBJ1-3	NA	16	TRBV10-2	NA	TGTGCCAGCAGTGTGGTTGACTCTTTCTCTGGAAACACCATATATTTT	CASSVVDSFSGNTIYF
TRBJ1-2	NA	13	TRBV2	NA	TGTGCCAGCGATTGGTCTCAGAACTATGGCTACACCTTC	CASDWSQNYGYTF
TRBJ2-7	NA	13	TRBV7-9	NA	TGTGCCAGCAGCTTAGTACAGGGCGAAGAACAGTACTTC	CASSLVQGEEQYF
TRBJ2-7	many	14	TRBV6-5	NA	TGTGCCAGCAAGGAGGGGGCGGGTCTGAACGAGCAGTACTTC	CASKEGAGLNEQYF
TRBJ2-2	many	18	TRBV7-2	TRBD2	TGTGCCAGCAGCTTGGGACTAGCGGGGGCGTTGGGGACCGGGGAGCTGTTTTTT	CASSLGLAGALGTGELFF
TRBJ1-4	many	16	TRBV5-8	NA	TGTGCCAGCAGCTTAGGCGAGAGGGTAACTAATGAAAAACTGTTTTTT	CASSLGERVTNEKLFF